This TCR beta chain was identified during a study of blood T cells in healthy people across ages. At least 7 million PBMCs were isolated per sample. Using a J-beta primer mix together with a sample-barcoded 5' primer, a second PCR was run for roughly 6 to 11 cycles. TCRdb re-called the 5' RACE reads with MiXCR, one entry per CDR3 protein. The sample holds 1,500,000 or so distinct CDR3 sequences; 35% to 45% are singletons and the top ten take just over 4%. Deletions cut 4 bases from V and 1 base from J, with 19 bases between. The CDR3 is 17 amino acids. The clonotype was recovered from a young woman in good health. The sample was blood. V is TRBV12-3 or TRBV12-4 and J is TRBJ1-2, with a tentative D call TRBD1 (6 bases). The CDR3 coding sequence is TGTGCCAGCAGTTCCCCGCCCACAGGGAGGGGTAACTATGGCTACACCTTC. Protein sequence: CASSSPPTGRGNYGYTF.